This TCR beta chain was captured by sequencing in a study of blood T cells in healthy people across ages (dated by TCRdb to between 2015 and 2017). About the study as a whole: Template switching captured roughly one uniquely barcoded TCR beta cDNA molecule per two T cells in model experiments. Using deep sequencing normalized with unique cDNA molecular identifiers, the study measured how TCR beta repertoire diversity changes with age. For two donors (one aged 18 to 30 and one aged 80 or older), the study analyzed two additional independent replicas of 1 million unique cDNA reads from the same blood draw. The donors were split into four age groups: young (average 16 years), middle-aged (nearly 40), aged (62) and long-lived (over 80). Study-wide conclusions, independent of this receptor: Because profiling used bulk unsorted PBMCs, naive and antigen-experienced compartments could not be compared conclusively. Observed TCR beta diversity per million T cells fell roughly linearly with age, and a significant reduction was already apparent by age around 44. The long-lived group showed more naive CD4+ T cells, fewer expanded clones and increased TCR diversity than the aged group, suggesting age selection. Total diversity estimates from one million sequenced T cells were considered lower bounds and underestimates. Observed TCR beta diversity correlated strongly with the percentage of naive T cells measured by flow cytometry. Because donor CMV infection status was unknown, age-related changes in expanded clonotypes were potentially confounded.

With regard to this clonotype: The antigen it recognizes is unknown. The record has no base qualities; no much larger clone is one base away.

The donors were roughly 39 Caucasian individuals from Russia, aged 6 to 90 years, who were systemically healthy. Approximately 9 milliliters of peripheral blood were collected from each donor into EDTA-treated Vacutainer tubes. Ficoll-Paque density-gradient centrifugation was used to isolate PBMCs, with at least 6.5 million per sample. Trizol reagent was used to extract total RNA from PBMCs, with at least 6 micrograms per sample. The percentages of naive CD45RAhigh/CD27high T cells were determined by flow cytometry on a PBMC aliquot from every donor. The CDR3 measures 14 amino acids from cysteine to phenylalanine. The kept DNA is CDR3 alone, 42 bases in frame from the first base. CDR1 and CDR2, per the germline V gene, are SGHVS and FNYEAQ. Germline trimming: 6 bases from V, 4 bases from J; junction bases outside gene matches: 9. The library was built by means of 5' RACE. TCRdb shows the sequencer as Illumina HiSeq 2500. A second about 7 to 12 cycle PCR used a sample-barcoded 5' primer and a J-beta primer mix. A template-switch 5' adaptor carrying 12 random nucleotides introduced a unique molecular identifier onto each TCR beta cDNA molecule. Each sample yielded at least 3 million CDR3-containing paired-end reads. All of the RNA was converted into first-strand cDNA using the Mint cDNA synthesis kit, with a TRBC-specific oligonucleotide serving as the primer. Following uracil-DNA glycosylase treatment, a first 18-cycle PCR with universal primers M1SS and BC2_uni_R was performed on all cDNA. From the authors' description of their analysis: For normalization, 1 million high-quality reads, each with a distinct molecular identifier, were randomly selected from each sample. Instead of being binned into consensus sequences, reads with shared molecular identifiers were discarded. MiTCR, run with a Q25 quality threshold and the strictest error-elimination algorithm, handled CDR3 identification, clonotype clustering and error correction. A nonparametric unseen species model using Euler transformation provided a lower-bound estimate of total TCR beta diversity. Clones were called with MiXCR by TCRdb after fastp trimmed the public reads at Q25, and only in-frame beta chains were retained. Merged by CDR3 protein, the rows form single entries marked with the most common genes and DNA. The V and J calls and clone size come from TCRdb's table, not from the authors' own analysis. A total of 600,000 to 850,000 distinct CDR3 sequences appear in this sample, 20% to 25% of them only once. 9.4% of the sample is in the top ten clones.

In addition, the sample was reused for a study of T cells of mothers and their children. The second study reports: Nine systemically healthy Caucasian individuals served as donors, namely three mothers together with their six children. cDNA synthesis consumed the entire amount of extracted RNA, loaded at 1.5 ug RNA in each 15 ul reaction. Sample barcodes and 2-4 random nucleotides were added via the M1S primer in the second PCR. Over 9.5 million TCR beta CDR3 reads were obtained for each mother, and some 3 million reads were obtained for each child. In both related and unrelated pairs, thymic selection shapes the output of TCR recombination in a similar way, with inherited differences having only a minor effect. Normalized repertoire overlap was always found to be slightly, but never significantly, higher in related mother-child pairs than in unrelated mother-child pairs. No persistent microchimeric T cell clones were detected, at a sensitivity of approximately 100 clones per million clonotypes. To look for features that set related mother-child pairs apart from unrelated individuals, the researchers ran deep NGS to compare the TCR beta repertoires of mothers and children. Mothers averaged about 37 +/- 4 years of age and children averaged roughly 12 +/- 4 years. After adapter ligation was performed with NEBNext reagents, the libraries were sequenced on an Illumina HiSeq 2000 with 100+100 nt paired-end reads. To avoid cross-contamination, the mother libraries and the child libraries were prepared a month apart and sequenced in separate runs. For each donor, somewhere between roughly 500,000 and 2,100,000 distinct TCR beta clonotypes were identified. Naive TCR beta clonotypes were estimated from low-frequency clonotypes matched to each donor's FACS-determined naive share, without sorting.

The receptor comes from a boy between 10 and 17 years old in good health. Sample: blood. Here the chain combines TRBV7-6 and TRBJ2-7; 7 of the junction bases match TRBD2. For the CDR3, the sequence is CASSSSGTMYEQYF. The bases are TGTGCCAGCAGTTCGTCCGGGACTATGTACGAGCAGTACTTC.